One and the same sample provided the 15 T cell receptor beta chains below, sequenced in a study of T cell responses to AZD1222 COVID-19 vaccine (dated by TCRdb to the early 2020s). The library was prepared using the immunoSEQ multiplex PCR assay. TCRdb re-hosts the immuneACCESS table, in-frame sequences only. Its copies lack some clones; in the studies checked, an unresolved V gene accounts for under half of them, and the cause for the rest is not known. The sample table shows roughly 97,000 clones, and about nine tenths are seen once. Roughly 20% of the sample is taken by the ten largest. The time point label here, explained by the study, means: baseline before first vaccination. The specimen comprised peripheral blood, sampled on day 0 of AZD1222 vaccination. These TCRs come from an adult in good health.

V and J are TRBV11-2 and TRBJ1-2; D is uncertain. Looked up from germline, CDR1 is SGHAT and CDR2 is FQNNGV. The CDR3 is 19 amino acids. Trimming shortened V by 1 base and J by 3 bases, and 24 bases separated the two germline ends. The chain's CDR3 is CASSLVPGDLNKLDYGYTF. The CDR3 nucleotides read TGTGCCAGCAGCTTAGTGCCAGGAGACTTGAATAAGCTTGACTATGGCTACACCTTC.

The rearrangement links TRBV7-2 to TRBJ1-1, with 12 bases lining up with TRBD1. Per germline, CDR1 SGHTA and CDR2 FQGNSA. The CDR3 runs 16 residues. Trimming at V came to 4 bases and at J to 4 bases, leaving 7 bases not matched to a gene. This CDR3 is CASSSRDRGQGTEAFF. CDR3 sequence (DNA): TGTGCCAGCAGCTCCCGGGACAGGGGGCAAGGCACTGAAGCTTTCTTT.

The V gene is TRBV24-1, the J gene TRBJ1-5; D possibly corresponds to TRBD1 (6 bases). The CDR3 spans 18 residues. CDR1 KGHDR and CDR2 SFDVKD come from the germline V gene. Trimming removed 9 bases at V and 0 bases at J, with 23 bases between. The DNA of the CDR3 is TGTGCCACCGAGGACAGTACGGGGAGAGGGTATAGCAATCAGCCCCAGCATTTT. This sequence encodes CATEDSTGRGYSNQPQHF.

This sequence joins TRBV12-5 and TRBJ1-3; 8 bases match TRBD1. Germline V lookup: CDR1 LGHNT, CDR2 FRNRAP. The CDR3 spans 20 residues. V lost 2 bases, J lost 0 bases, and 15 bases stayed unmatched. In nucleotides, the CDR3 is TGTGCTAGTGGTTTGACACGAGGCAGGGGGCTTTCATTCTCTGGAAACACCATATATTTT. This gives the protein CASGLTRGRGLSFSGNTIYF. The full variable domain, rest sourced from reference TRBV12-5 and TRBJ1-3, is DARVTQTPRHKVTEMGQEVTMRCQPILGHNTVFWYRQTMMQGLELLAYFRNRAPLDDSGMPKDRFSAEMPDATLATLKIQPSEPRDSAVYFCASGLTRGRGLSFSGNTIYFGEGSWLTVV.

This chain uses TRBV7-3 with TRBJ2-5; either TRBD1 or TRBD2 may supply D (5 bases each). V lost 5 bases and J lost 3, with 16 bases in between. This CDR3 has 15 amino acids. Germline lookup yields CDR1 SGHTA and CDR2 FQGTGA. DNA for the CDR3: TGTGCCAGCAGCGCCATCGGGGCCGAGAAAGAGACCCAGTACTTC. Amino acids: CASSAIGAEKETQYF.

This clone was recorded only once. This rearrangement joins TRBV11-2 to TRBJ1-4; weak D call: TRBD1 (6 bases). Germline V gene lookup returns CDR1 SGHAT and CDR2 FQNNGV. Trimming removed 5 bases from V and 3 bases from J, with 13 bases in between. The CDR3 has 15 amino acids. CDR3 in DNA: TGTGCCAGCAGCCACTCAGGGGTCCCTAATGAAAAACTGTTTTTT. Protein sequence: CASSHSGVPNEKLFF.

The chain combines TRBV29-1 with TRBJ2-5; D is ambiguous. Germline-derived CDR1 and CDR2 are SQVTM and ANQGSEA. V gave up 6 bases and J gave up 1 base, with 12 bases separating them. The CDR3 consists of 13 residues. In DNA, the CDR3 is TGCAGCGTGGCTGTACAGCTCCAAGAGACCCAGTACTTC. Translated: CSVAVQLQETQYF.

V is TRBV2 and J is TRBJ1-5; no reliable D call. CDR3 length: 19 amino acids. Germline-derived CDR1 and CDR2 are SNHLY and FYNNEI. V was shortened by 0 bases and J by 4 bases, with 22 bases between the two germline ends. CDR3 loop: CASSEARPPGPARNQPQHF. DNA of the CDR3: TGTGCCAGCAGTGAAGCGCGACCCCCGGGTCCCGCAAGAAATCAGCCCCAGCATTTT.

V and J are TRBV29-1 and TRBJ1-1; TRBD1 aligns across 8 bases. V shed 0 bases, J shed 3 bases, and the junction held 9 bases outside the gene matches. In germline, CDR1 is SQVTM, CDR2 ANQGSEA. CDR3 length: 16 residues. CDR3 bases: TGCAGCGTTGAAGATCCATTTGTACAGGGGGACACTGAAGCTTTCTTT. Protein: CSVEDPFVQGDTEAFF.

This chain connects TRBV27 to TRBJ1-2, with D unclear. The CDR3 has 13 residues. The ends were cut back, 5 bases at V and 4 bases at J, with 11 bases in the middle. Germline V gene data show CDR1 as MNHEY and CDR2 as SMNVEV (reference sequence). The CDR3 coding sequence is TGTGCCAGCAGTGCCGGACTGAGCTATGGCTACACCTTC. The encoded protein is CASSAGLSYGYTF.

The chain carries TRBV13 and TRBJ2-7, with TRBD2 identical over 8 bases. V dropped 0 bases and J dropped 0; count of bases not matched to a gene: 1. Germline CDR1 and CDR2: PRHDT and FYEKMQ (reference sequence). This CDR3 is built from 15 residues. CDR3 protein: CASSLGRGGSYEQYF. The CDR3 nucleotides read TGTGCCAGCAGCTTAGGCCGGGGGGGCTCCTACGAGCAGTACTTC.

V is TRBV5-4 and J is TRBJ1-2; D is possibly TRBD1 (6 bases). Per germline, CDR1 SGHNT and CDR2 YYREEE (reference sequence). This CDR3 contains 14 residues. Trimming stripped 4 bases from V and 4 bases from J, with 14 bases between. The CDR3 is CASSGTGITYGYTF. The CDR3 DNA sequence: TGTGCCAGCAGCGGTACAGGGATAACCTATGGCTACACCTTC.

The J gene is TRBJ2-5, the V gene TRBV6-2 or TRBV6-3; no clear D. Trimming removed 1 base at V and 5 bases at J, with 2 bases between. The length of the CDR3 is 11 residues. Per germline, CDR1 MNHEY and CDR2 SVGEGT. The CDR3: CASSYWETQYF. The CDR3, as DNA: TGTGCCAGCAGTTACTGGGAGACCCAGTACTTC.

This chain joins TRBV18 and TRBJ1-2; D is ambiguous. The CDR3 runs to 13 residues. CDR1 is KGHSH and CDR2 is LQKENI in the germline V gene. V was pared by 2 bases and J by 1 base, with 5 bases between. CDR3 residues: CASSPGFNYGYTF. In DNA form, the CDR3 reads TGTGCCAGCTCACCAGGGTTTAACTATGGCTACACCTTC.

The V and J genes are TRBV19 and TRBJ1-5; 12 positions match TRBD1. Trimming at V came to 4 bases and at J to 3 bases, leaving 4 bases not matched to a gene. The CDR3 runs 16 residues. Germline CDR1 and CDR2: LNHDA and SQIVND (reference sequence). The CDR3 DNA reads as TGTGCCAGTAGTAGGGACAGGGGGCAAGTCAATCAGCCCCAGCATTTT. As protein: CASSRDRGQVNQPQHF.